A selection of T cell receptor beta chains follows, all from one sample in a study of STAT5B mutations in CD4+ large granular lymphocyte leukemia. Sequenced by immunoSEQ multiplex PCR; TCRdb stores in-frame clones only, minus some. The sample has tens of thousands of clones, roughly 76% seen once. The sequencing sample was made of CD4+ T cells from blood buffy coats. Source of these receptors: a human donor in good health. Each CDR3 is given with its conserved first and last residue. D genes are given only for firm matches. Clone size, where shown, is once, few, many, or a class for clones that have expanded.

clone_size j_call d_call v_call cdr3_nt cdr3_aa
. TRBJ2-1 TRBD1 TRBV18 TGTGCCAGCGCGAGCGGGACAGGGGCCTACAATGAGCAGTTCTTC CASASGTGAYNEQFF
. TRBJ2-2 . TRBV18 TGTGCCAGCTCACCCGGACAGAACACCGGGGAGCTGTTTTTT CASSPGQNTGELFF
. TRBJ2-3 . TRBV5-1 TGCGCCAGCAGCTTGGATGGGTTAGCGTCCACAGATACGCAGTATTTT CASSLDGLASTDTQYF
. TRBJ2-6 TRBD1 TRBV11-1 TGTGCCAGCAGGACCGGGACAGGGGGCTCTGGGGCCAACGTCCTGACTTTC CASRTGTGGSGANVLTF
. TRBJ1-1 . TRBV7-2 TGTGCCAGCAGCATCCGGACGAACACTGAAGCTTTCTTT CASSIRTNTEAFF
. TRBJ1-5 TRBD1 TRBV7-8 TGTGCCAGCAGCCACTCGGGACAGGGTAGGGATGGCAATCAGCCCCAGCATTTT CASSHSGQGRDGNQPQHF
. TRBJ2-3 TRBD2 TRBV6-1 TGTGCCAGCAGTTCAGGACTAGCGGCCCCAGATACGCAGTATTTT CASSSGLAAPDTQYF
. TRBJ2-3 . TRBV7-9 TGTGCCAGCAGCTCCTCTTATAAACCAGGCACAGATACGCAGTATTTT CASSSSYKPGTDTQYF
few TRBJ1-1 TRBD1 TRBV7-9 TGTGCCAGCAGCTTCTCTGGGACAGGGTCTTTCGCTGAAGCTTTCTTT CASSFSGTGSFAEAFF
. TRBJ2-7 . TRBV7-2 TGTGCCAGCAGCCGGGAATACGAGCAGTACTTC CASSREYEQYF
. TRBJ2-7 TRBD1 TRBV4-1 TGCGCCAGCAGCCAAGGGGACAGGGGATACGAGCAGTACTTC CASSQGDRGYEQYF
. TRBJ1-4 TRBD1 TRBV5-6 TGTGCCAGCAGCGCGACAGGGACTAATGAAAAACTGTTTTTT CASSATGTNEKLFF
. TRBJ1-1 TRBD1 TRBV6-6 TGTGCCAGCAGTTTTTACGCCGACAGGGGTACTGAAGCTTTCTTT CASSFYADRGTEAFF
. TRBJ1-1 TRBD1 TRBV7-9 TGTGCCAGCAGCTGGAGACAGGGGTCTGAAGCTTTCTTT CASSWRQGSEAFF
. TRBJ1-5 . TRBV28 TGTGCCAGCAGTTTATGGGGGGATCAGCCCCAGCATTTT CASSLWGDQPQHF
. TRBJ2-3 TRBD2 TRBV7-2 TGTGCCAGCAGCTTATATGGCGGGGGGTCCGATACGCAGTATTTT CASSLYGGGSDTQYF
. TRBJ2-1 TRBD1 TRBV20-1 TGCAGTGCCGACAGGGCTGAGCAGTTCTTC CSADRAEQFF
. TRBJ1-2 . TRBV6-5 TGTGCCAGCAGTAACAGGGTCGACTATGGCTACACCTTC CASSNRVDYGYTF
. TRBJ1-5 . TRBV27 TGTGCCAGCAGGGCTACAGGGTTTCCCACTAATAGCAATCAGCCCCAGCATTTT CASRATGFPTNSNQPQHF
few TRBJ2-1 . TRBV18 TGTGCCAGCTCACTAGCGGACCTCTCCTACAATGAGCAGTTCTTC CASSLADLSYNEQFF
. TRBJ1-6 . TRBV6-6 TGTGCCACCATGAACCAGGCATCCTATAATTCACCCCTCCACTTT CATMNQASYNSPLHF
. TRBJ2-5 TRBD1 TRBV5-1 TGCGCCAGCAGCTACGTTAGGGGACAGCAAGAGACCCAGTACTTC CASSYVRGQQETQYF
. TRBJ1-2 . TRBV30 TGTGCCTGGAATTCCAGGGAAGGGTATGGCTACACCTTC CAWNSREGYGYTF
. TRBJ1-6 TRBD1 TRBV6-1 TGTGCCAGCAGTGCCCAGGACAGGGGAAATTCACCCCTCCACTTT CASSAQDRGNSPLHF
. TRBJ1-1 TRBD1 TRBV5-1 TGCGCCAGCAGCAAAGGACAGGGGGTTTCCCAAGCTTTCTTT CASSKGQGVSQAFF
. TRBJ2-7 TRBD2 TRBV30 TGTGCCCGGAGGGAGGAGCGGGGTTACGAGCAGTACTTC CARREERGYEQYF
. TRBJ1-5 TRBD1 TRBV4-2 TGTGCCAGCAGCTGGGGACAGAGCAATCAGCCCCAGCATTTT CASSWGQSNQPQHF
. TRBJ2-5 . TRBV20-1 TGCAGTGCTAGGGGGGAAGAGACCCAGTACTTC CSARGEETQYF
. TRBJ1-2 . TRBV28 TGTGCCAGCAGTTTACCGCCGGGTGGCTACACCTTC CASSLPPGGYTF
. TRBJ2-1 . TRBV2 TGTGCCAGCGTGATCGGGACTCTCAATGAGCAGTTCTTC CASVIGTLNEQFF
once TRBJ2-5 . TRBV29-1 TGCAGCGTTGAAGATCCCTCCAGGGTCAGTGAAGAGACCCAGTACTTC CSVEDPSRVSEETQYF
. TRBJ2-3 TRBD2 TRBV5-1 TGCGCCAGCAGCTCCGGACTAGCGGGGGACACAGATACGCAGTATTTT CASSSGLAGDTDTQYF
. TRBJ2-2 TRBD2 TRBV15 TGTGCCACCAGCAGAGGACTAGCGGGACCCACCGGGGAGCTGTTTTTT CATSRGLAGPTGELFF
. TRBJ2-3 . TRBV5-1 TGCGCCAGCAGCTTGGAGGGGAAGGGCACAGATACGCAGTATTTT CASSLEGKGTDTQYF
. TRBJ2-5 . TRBV5-6 TGTGCCAGCATCCTCAGGGGCGCCAGGTACCAAGAGACCCAGTACTTC CASILRGARYQETQYF
few TRBJ1-1 . TRBV5-4 TGTGCCAGCAGCTTACAGGGAATGAACACTGAAGCTTTCTTT CASSLQGMNTEAFF
. TRBJ2-7 TRBD1 TRBV5-1 TGCGCCAGCAGCGGGGGGACAGGGAGAAGCTACGAGCAGTACTTC CASSGGTGRSYEQYF
. TRBJ2-7 TRBD1 TRBV11-2 TGTGCCAGCAGCTTAGCCCGGACAGGGCTTTACGAGCAGTACTTC CASSLARTGLYEQYF
. TRBJ2-1 TRBD2 TRBV5-1 TGCGCCAGCAGCAAGGAACTAGCGGGAGGGCCGGACAATGAGCAGTTCTTC CASSKELAGGPDNEQFF
. TRBJ2-1 . TRBV10-3 TGTGCCATCAGTGAGGTAGCATGGGAGCAGTTCTTC CAISEVAWEQFF
. TRBJ2-1 TRBD2 TRBV9 TGTGCCAGCAGCGTTCGACTAGCGGGAGAGTTTTCTAGTGAGCAGTTCTTC CASSVRLAGEFSSEQFF
. TRBJ2-5 . TRBV19 TGTGCCAGTAGGGCCGGGGCGGGCCTGGAGACCCAGTACTTC CASRAGAGLETQYF
. TRBJ2-3 . TRBV5-1 TGCGCCAGCAGCTTGGCAGGTGCGAGCGTTCAGAGCACAGATACGCAGTATTTT CASSLAGASVQSTDTQYF
once TRBJ2-1 TRBD2 TRBV11-2 TGTGCCAGCAGCTTATGGTCTCGAGCGGGAGGTTTCGGTAGTGAGCAGTTCTTC CASSLWSRAGGFGSEQFF
. TRBJ1-5 . TRBV28 TGTGCCCACAGTAGCCTAGCAAATCAGCCCCAGCATTTT CAHSSLANQPQHF
once TRBJ1-6 . TRBV5-1 TGCGCCAGCAGCTTATCCGGGGAGGTCTATAATTCACCCCTCCACTTT CASSLSGEVYNSPLHF
. TRBJ1-1 TRBD1 TRBV5-1 TGCGCCACCACCTGGGGACAGGATTTGTCGACTGAAGCTTTCTTT CATTWGQDLSTEAFF
. TRBJ2-7 TRBD1 TRBV11-2 TGTGCCAGCAGCTTGTCAGCCGGGACAGCCTACGAGCAGTACTTC CASSLSAGTAYEQYF
. TRBJ2-1 TRBD2 TRBV5-1 TGCGCCAGCAGCCGAGGCCGGACTAGCGGGAGTATGGATGAGCAGTTCTTC CASSRGRTSGSMDEQFF
. TRBJ2-7 TRBD2 TRBV10-2 TGCGCCAGCACCCGCGGGGATAGCGGGACCTCCTACGAGCAGTACTTC CASTRGDSGTSYEQYF
. TRBJ2-3 . TRBV5-1 TGCGCCAGCAGCCCCGGCTACCTGGGGGGACTTGCCACAGATACGCAGTATTTT CASSPGYLGGLATDTQYF
few TRBJ2-7 . TRBV6-1 TGTGCCAGCACCGAGCGGTACGAGCAGTACTTC CASTERYEQYF
few TRBJ1-5 . TRBV27 TGTGCCAGCGGAAGTGGGAATCAGCCCCAGCATTTT CASGSGNQPQHF
. TRBJ1-1 . TRBV7-8 TGTGCCAGCAGCCCACGGGGGCGGCAGGACACTGAAGCTTTCTTT CASSPRGRQDTEAFF
once TRBJ2-3 . TRBV7-9 TGTGCCAGCAGCTTAGTAGAGCGGTACACAGATACGCAGTATTTT CASSLVERYTDTQYF
once TRBJ2-3 . TRBV7-2 TGTGCCAGCAGCTTAGTGGGAGCGAGAGCAGATACGCAGTATTTT CASSLVGARADTQYF
. TRBJ1-4 . TRBV7-9 TGTGCCAGCAGCTCCTCAGGGGCGGAGGTCAAAAAACTGTTTTTT CASSSSGAEVKKLFF